This TCR beta chain was recorded in a study of OX40 agonist ivuxolimab in advanced cancers. The method was immunoSEQ multiplex PCR; TCRdb's version includes in-frame clones alone and lacks a portion of them. The sample holds 70,000 to 90,000 clones, roughly 80% seen once. V was trimmed by 6 bases and J by 6 bases, leaving 13 bases between them. The V gene's germline CDR1 is MNHEY and CDR2 SMNVEV (reference sequence). The CDR3 totals 13 residues. This rearrangement joins TRBV27 to TRBJ2-3; D might be TRBD1 (5 bases). The specimen comprised CD4+ or CD8+ T cells sorted from blood, sampled in a trial of the OX40 agonist ivuxolimab. The TCR comes from an adult with an advanced solid tumor such as melanoma, head and neck, liver or kidney cancer. The CDR3 bases are TGTGCCAGCAGCCCGACTGGGGCGGATACGCAGTATTTT. The encoded protein is CASSPTGADTQYF.